Presented here are 19 T cell receptor beta chains from one specimen sequenced in a study of cytomegalovirus exposure and HLA in healthy donors. Primers for the PCR totalled 60 Vbeta and 13 Jbeta. Clones were sequenced by immunoSEQ multiplex PCR, and TCRdb holds only the in-frame ones, with some missing. The sample contains some 110,000 clones, about four fifths of which appear only once. Sequenced: PBMCs. The receptors come from a man aged 25-45 years in good health and CMV-seropositive.

The J gene is TRBJ1-1, the V gene TRBV7-9; weak D call: TRBD1 (5 bases). The CDR3 runs to 18 residues. Germline loops: CDR1 SEHNR, CDR2 FQNEAQ (reference sequence). V was shortened by 5 bases and J by 1 base, with 23 bases between the two germline ends. The DNA of the CDR3 is TGTGCCAGCAGCGCCTCTCATAGACCCGACAGAAGGAACACTGAAGCTTTCTTT. Protein product: CASSASHRPDRRNTEAFF.

The chain is built from TRBV5-1 and TRBJ2-2; perhaps TRBD2 as D (6 bases). The germline V gene has CDR1 SGHRS and CDR2 YFSETQ. The CDR3 is made up of 14 amino acids. Trimming removed 3 bases at V and 1 base at J, with 7 bases between. The CDR3 protein is CASSWGLNTGELFF. CDR3 in DNA: TGCGCCAGCAGCTGGGGACTGAACACCGGGGAGCTGTTTTTT.

V is TRBV28 and J is TRBJ2-3, with 8 nucleotides matching TRBD2. The CDR3 is made up of 14 amino acids. V was pared by 7 bases and J by 4 bases, with 7 bases of the junction left unmatched. Germline V lookup: CDR1 MDHEN, CDR2 SYDVKM. The DNA for the CDR3 is TGTGCCAGCAAGGCCGGGGGGGCGCCAGATACGCAGTATTTT. Its translation: CASKAGGAPDTQYF.

V usage is TRBV30 and J usage is TRBJ2-2; 9 positions agree with TRBD1. The CDR3 is 17 amino acids. CDR1 and CDR2 (germline): GTSNPN, SVGIG (reference sequence). V was clipped by 6 bases and J by 7 bases; unmatched bases: 18. In DNA, the CDR3 is TGTGCCTGCCGAGGACAGGGGAGAGGTGGTAATCACGGGGAGCTGTTTTTT. This encodes CACRGQGRGGNHGELFF.

The chain is built from TRBV28 and TRBJ2-5; TRBD1 matches at 7 bases. Germline values: CDR1 MDHEN, CDR2 SYDVKM. This CDR3 is 12 amino acids long. Unmatched junction bases numbered 4, after V lost 6 bases and J lost 6 bases. In DNA form, the CDR3 reads TGTGCCAGCAGCCTACAGGGGCAGACCCAGTACTTC. Residues: CASSLQGQTQYF.

CDR3 protein: CASSPLQRNEKLFF. CDR3 in DNA: TGTGCCAGCTCACCACTACAGAGAAATGAAAAACTGTTTTTT. V and J are TRBV18 and TRBJ1-4; D gene uncertain. This CDR3 region has 14 residues. The V end was cut by 1 base, the J end by 5 bases, with 8 bases between. Germline values: CDR1 KGHSH, CDR2 LQKENI.

This clone was picked up many times. V is TRBV6-4 and J is TRBJ2-2; no firm D call. The CDR3 totals 13 residues. Trimming removed 3 bases at V and 2 bases at J, with 4 bases between. Germline lookup yields CDR1 MRHNA and CDR2 SNTAGT. The CDR3: CASSETNTGELFF. In DNA form, the CDR3 reads TGTGCCAGCAGTGAGACAAACACCGGGGAGCTGTTTTTT.

The CDR3 loop is CASSQGEGSNGYTF. The CDR3 DNA reads TGCGCCAGCAGCCAAGGCGAGGGATCGAATGGCTACACCTTC. This chain connects TRBV4-3 to TRBJ1-2; no definite D call. Trimming cost V 1 base and J 6 bases, with 12 bases left between them. Germline V gene data show CDR1 as LGHNA and CDR2 as YSLEER. The CDR3 sequence is 14 residues long.

The chain joins TRBV2 to TRBJ1-1; D not resolved. V was clipped by 6 bases and J by 4 bases, with 9 bases between them. CDR3 length equals 12 residues. From germline, CDR1 is SNHLY and CDR2 FYNNEI. In nucleotides, the CDR3 is TGTGCCAGCAGAGTCAGAAGCACTGAAGCTTTCTTT. This translates into CASRVRSTEAFF.

Details on this clone: The sample contains more than one DNA sequence encoding this CDR3. The chain has TRBV28 and TRBJ2-3; D perhaps matches TRBD2 (7 bases). From germline, CDR1 is MDHEN and CDR2 SYDVKM. The germline V and J ends were trimmed by 8 bases and 4 bases, with 22 bases remaining between them. This CDR3 comprises 16 residues. CDR3 sequence (DNA): TGTGCCAGCTTTCCCCGGGGGGCTCCCTCAGCAGATACGCAGTATTTT. Residues: CASFPRGAPSADTQYF.

The chain employs TRBV19 and TRBJ2-7; the D is unclear. V dropped 5 bases and J dropped 0 bases, with 11 bases sitting between them. Germline V gene data show CDR1 as LNHDA and CDR2 as SQIVND (reference sequence). The CDR3 is 14 residues long. CDR3 bases: TGTGCCAGTAGTGTTACGTACAGCTCCTACGAGCAGTACTTC. Translated: CASSVTYSSYEQYF.

V usage is TRBV14 and J usage is TRBJ1-6; 10 bases are shared with TRBD1. This CDR3 has 15 residues. Germline CDR1 and CDR2: SGHDN and FVKESK. Unmatched junction bases numbered 3, after V lost 1 base and J lost 9 bases. CDR3 in amino acids: CASSQVTGGTSPLHF. The CDR3 bases are TGTGCCAGCAGCCAAGTGACAGGGGGCACTTCACCCCTCCACTTT.

This sequence joins TRBV14 and TRBJ1-1; tentatively, D is TRBD1 (5 bases). Germline V gene data show CDR1 as SGHDN and CDR2 as FVKESK. V was cut by 4 bases and J by 7 bases, with 13 bases left in between. The CDR3 totals 13 residues. The DNA for the CDR3 is TGTGCCAGCAGCCGGATTCGGGGGGGTGAAGCTTTCTTT. Translating gives CASSRIRGGEAFF.

This chain's CDR3 is CSASGNTEAFF. CDR3 sequence (DNA): TGCAGTGCCTCAGGTAACACTGAAGCTTTCTTT. The rearrangement uses TRBV20-1 and TRBJ1-1, with unresolved D. The CDR3 covers 11 residues. V shed 6 bases and J shed 2 bases, with 7 bases lying between them. CDR1 is DFQATT, CDR2 SNEGSKA, per germline (reference sequence).

This chain joins TRBV19 and TRBJ1-2; no clear D. This CDR3 has 15 amino acids. The germline V gene has CDR1 LNHDA and CDR2 SQIVND (reference sequence). Trimming cost V 2 bases and J 7 bases, with 17 bases left between them. The CDR3 reads CASSIYYPSTGGYTF. CDR3 coding DNA: TGTGCCAGTAGTATATATTATCCCAGCACGGGTGGCTACACCTTC.

The chain combines TRBV13 with TRBJ2-5; a weak D match, TRBD2 (5 bases). The better agreement between TRBJ2-7 and the DNA end casts doubt on the J call. There are 13 residues in the CDR3. Germline CDR1 PRHDT, CDR2 FYEKMQ (reference sequence). For the CDR3, the DNA is TGTGCCAGCAGCTCCCGGGACTCCTACGAGCAGTACTTC. It codes for CASSSRDSYEQYF.

This chain uses TRBV30 with TRBJ2-3, with 9 bases that match TRBD1. Germline values: CDR1 GTSNPN, CDR2 SVGIG (reference sequence). The V segment lost 7 bases and the J segment 3 bases; nucleotides outside the gene matches: 11. The CDR3 has 15 amino acids. This CDR3 reads CALMDRGRSTDTQYF. The DNA for the CDR3 is TGTGCCTTGATGGACAGGGGCAGGAGTACAGATACGCAGTATTTT.

V and J are TRBV30 and TRBJ1-6; 7 nucleotides align to TRBD1. CDR1 and CDR2 from the germline V gene are GTSNPN and SVGIG (reference sequence). Losses at the gene ends were 2 bases for V and 6 bases for J; bases not matched to a gene: 13. The CDR3 sequence is 17 residues long. Here the CDR3 reads CAWSRADRDGSNSPLHF. The CDR3 nucleotides read TGTGCCTGGAGTCGAGCCGACAGGGATGGATCTAATTCACCCCTCCACTTT.

J is TRBJ2-7 and V is TRBV4-3, with 8 nucleotides matching TRBD1. The CDR3 totals 15 residues. The germline V gene encodes CDR1 LGHNA and CDR2 YSLEER. J was trimmed by 3 bases and V by 4 bases; bases with no gene match: 8. CDR3 in amino acids: CASSPGTGLDYEQYF. Written as DNA, the CDR3 is TGCGCCAGCAGCCCGGGGACAGGACTTGACTACGAGCAGTACTTC.